Shown below are 21 T cell receptor beta chains from a single sample sequenced in a study of regulatory T cells in long-lasting Graves disease. As to time point: newly diagnosed GD, antithyroid drugs for less than 3 months. Researchers made the TCR library from RNA that was extracted from PBMCs. HTBI primers from iRepertoire and Arm-PCR of CDR3 regions yielded the TCR beta libraries. TCRdb redid the calling of the multiplex PCR reads with MiXCR, one entry per CDR3 protein. This sample has roughly 320,000 distinct CDR3 sequences, with approximately 16% found just once. The same sample was also studied in work on T cells in Graves' hyperthyroidism and ophthalmopathy.

The material was peripheral blood mononuclear cells (PBMCs), obtained at new diagnosis, from a patient treated with antithyroid drugs. These receptors originate from a man between 35 and 55 years old with Graves disease.

This clonotype appeared many times. The chain uses TRBV11-2 and TRBJ2-3; maybe TRBD2 (5 bases). Germline lookup yields CDR1 SGHAT and CDR2 FQNNGV. The CDR3 is 13 amino acids. Trimming pared 5 bases from V and 14 bases from J, leaving 20 bases between. CDR3 amino acids: CASSPVLGSGWYF. The CDR3, as DNA: TGTGCCAGCAGCCCCGTTTTGGGGTCGGGGTGGTATTTT. Filled out from reference TRBV11-2 and TRBJ2-3, the complete variable domain reads EAGVAQSPRYKIIEKRQSVAFWCNPISGHATLYWYQQILGQGPKLLIQFQNNGVVDDSQLPKDRFSAERLKGVDSTLKIQPAKLEDSAVYLCASSPVLGSGWYFGPGTRLTVL.

This chain links TRBV29-1 with TRBJ2-4; 10 nucleotides line up with TRBD1. CDR3 length: 12 amino acids. Germline V gives CDR1 SQVTM, CDR2 ANQGSEA. V was pared by 7 bases and J by 9 bases, with 6 bases of the junction left unmatched. As DNA, the CDR3 is TGCAGCGCGGGACAGGGGAGGTTCATTCAGTACTTC. Translated, it gives CSAGQGRFIQYF.

In its sample, this clonotype was seen many times. This sequence joins TRBV12-3 or TRBV12-4 and TRBJ2-7, with 10 bases aligning to TRBD2. The length of the CDR3 is 14 residues. Trimming removed 5 bases from V and 0 bases from J; junction bases left unmatched: 1. The CDR3 nucleotides are TGTGCCAGCAGTACTAGCGGGGCCTCCTACGAGCAGTACTTC. As protein: CASSTSGASYEQYF.

The chain employs TRBV19 and TRBJ1-1, with 9 bases fitting TRBD1. The CDR3 has 16 amino acids. J lost 1 base, V lost 2 bases, and 5 bases had no gene match. Germline CDR1 and CDR2: LNHDA and SQIVND (reference sequence). The CDR3 sequence: CASSIRRGQGNTEAFF. For the CDR3, the DNA is TGTGCCAGTAGTATACGACGGGGACAGGGGAACACTGAAGCTTTCTTT. Combining the CDR3 with reference TRBV19 and TRBJ1-1 gives the whole variable domain DGGITQSPKYLFRKEGQNVTLSCEQNLNHDAMYWYRQDPGQGLRLIYYSQIVNDFQKGDIAEGYSVSREKKESFPLTVTSAQKNPTAFYLCASSIRRGQGNTEAFFGQGTRLTVV.

This clonotype was recorded many times. The chain has TRBV24-1 and TRBJ1-1, with D possibly TRBD1 on 6 matching bases. The germline V and J ends were trimmed by 4 bases and 8 bases, with 7 bases remaining between them. The germline CDR1 and CDR2 sequences are KGHDR and SFDVKD. The CDR3 has 11 amino acids. The CDR3 DNA reads TGTGCCACCAGTGACGGGACAGAAGCTTTCTTT. Translated, it gives CATSDGTEAFF.

Comments on this clonotype: One end of the junction does not line up with germline, which may come from a read error. This chain links TRBV30 with TRBJ1-4; D uncertain. This CDR3 comprises 14 residues. The V gene's germline CDR1 is GTSNPN and CDR2 SVGIG (reference sequence). CDR3 bases: TGTGCCTGGAGTGTCCCAGCAACTAATGAAAAACTGTCTTTT. It specifies CAWSVPATNEKLSF.

In this sample, this clonotype turned up many times. The rearrangement links TRBV2 to TRBJ1-3; D is unclear. The V end lost 3 bases, the J end lost 0 bases, and 6 bases lay between the germline ends. This CDR3 spans 14 amino acids. Germline loops: CDR1 SNHLY, CDR2 FYNNEI. The CDR3: CASSDHGSGNTIYF. CDR3 nucleotides: TGTGCCAGCAGTGACCACGGCTCTGGAAACACCATATATTTT.

Ten or more counts support this clonotype. The gene calls are TRBV12-3 or TRBV12-4 and TRBJ1-2, with 7 bases identical to TRBD1. With 5 bases clipped from V and 8 bases from J, the junction kept 17 bases outside the gene matches. The CDR3 consists of 16 residues. The CDR3 sequence is CASSKGTVATIQGYTF. DNA of the CDR3: TGTGCCAGCAGTAAAGGGACAGTGGCAACCATACAGGGCTACACCTTC.

This clonotype was detected many times. The V call is TRBV5-1, the J call TRBJ2-3, with 11 positions matching TRBD2. The CDR3 contains 16 residues. Trimming took 8 bases from V and 2 from J; bases not matched to a gene: 10. CDR1 and CDR2 (germline): SGHRS, YFSETQ. The CDR3 region is CASRYSSGGPTDTQYF. The CDR3 DNA follows: TGCGCCAGTAGATACTCTAGCGGGGGGCCCACAGATACGCAGTATTTT.

The count of this clonotype is one. The CDR3 end shows no conserved phenylalanine or tryptophan, and so a read error is likely. It is unclear where the CDR3 begins or ends on the DNA, so no DNA is shown, and the CDR3 is as TCRdb lists it. The chain recombines TRBV5-1 with TRBJ2-1; the D segment call TRBD2 is taken from the table without a DNA check. The length of the CDR3 is 12 amino acids, counting both ends. The V gene's germline CDR1 is SGHRS and CDR2 YFSETQ. The CDR3 spells CASSRSGGDVFV.

This clonotype showed up just a few times. CDR3 DNA sequence: TGTGCCAGTAGAGGGAGGGGCGCAGAGGCGGTAAATACGCAGTATTTT. Amino acid sequence: CASRGRGAEAVNTQYF. This chain joins TRBV19 and TRBJ2-3; 7 bases are a match to TRBD2. V was clipped by 6 bases and J by 7 bases; unmatched bases: 16. The length of the CDR3 is 16 residues. CDR1 LNHDA and CDR2 SQIVND come from the germline V gene (reference sequence).

This clonotype appeared a few times. This chain uses TRBV29-1 with TRBJ1-6; 7 bases fit TRBD1. Trimming took 5 bases from V and 7 from J; bases not matched to a gene: 8. Germline V gene lookup returns CDR1 SQVTM and CDR2 ANQGSEA. The CDR3 covers 14 residues. The CDR3: CSVHTGEINSPLHF. The CDR3 bases are TGCAGCGTTCACACAGGGGAAATCAATTCACCCCTCCACTTT.

In its sample, this clonotype was seen many times. The chain has TRBV5-1 and TRBJ2-3, with 9 positions matching TRBD1. Germline trimming cut 4 bases from V and 1 base from J; bases unmatched to any gene: 10. There are 17 residues in the CDR3. Germline CDR1 is SGHRS and CDR2 is YFSETQ. In nucleotides, the CDR3 is TGCGCCAGCAGCCCGTCCCGGGACAGGGAGCGCACAGATACGCAGTATTTT. The encoded protein is CASSPSRDRERTDTQYF.

This clonotype was detected a few times. The CDR3 here is CASTDRAANYGYTF. In DNA, the CDR3 is TGTGCCAGCACCGACAGGGCAGCTAACTATGGCTACACCTTC. The V call is TRBV6-2 or TRBV6-3, the J call TRBJ1-2, with 7 bases lining up with TRBD1. The germline V gene has CDR1 MNHEY and CDR2 SVGEGT. The CDR3 contains 14 residues. The V gene end was trimmed by 7 bases and the J gene end by 0 bases; junction bases not matched to a gene: 5.

There are a few counts of this clonotype. CDR3 amino acids: CSARARGGIGNTIYF. CDR3 DNA sequence: TGCAGTGCTAGAGCCCGAGGAGGGATTGGAAACACCATATATTTT. J is TRBJ1-3 and V is TRBV20-1; the D is unclear. The CDR3 has 15 residues. V dropped 1 base and J dropped 3 bases, with 13 bases sitting between them. Germline lookup yields CDR1 DFQATT and CDR2 SNEGSKA (reference sequence).

This clonotype was seen ten or more times. This chain joins TRBV7-6 and TRBJ2-2; maybe TRBD2 (5 bases). The germline V and J ends were trimmed by 2 bases and 6 bases, with 13 bases remaining between them. Germline values: CDR1 SGHVS, CDR2 FNYEAQ. The CDR3 spans 15 residues. The CDR3 DNA is TGTGCCAGCAGCTTAAGTCGAGGGAGCGCCGGGGAGCTGTTTTTT. Translating it yields CASSLSRGSAGELFF.

Many counts were recorded for this clonotype. The chain links TRBV18 to TRBJ2-1, with D possibly being TRBD1 (6 bases). The CDR3 loop spans 16 amino acids. The germline V gene has CDR1 KGHSH and CDR2 LQKENI. V lost 5 bases, J lost 5 bases, and 19 bases lay in between. The CDR3 bases are TGTGCCAGCTCAACAACACAGGGTGTAGGGCACAATGAGCAGTTCTTC. Translation: CASSTTQGVGHNEQFF. The variable domain in full, completed from reference TRBV18 and TRBJ2-1, reads NAGVMQNPRHLVRRRGQEARLRCSPMKGHSHVYWYRQLPEEGLKFMVYLQKENIIDESGMPKERFSAEFPKEGPSILRIQQVVRGDSAAYFCASSTTQGVGHNEQFFGPGTRLTVL.

The CDR3 DNA follows: TGTGCCTGGAGTGTTCGGGGTCCGAACACTGAAGCTTTCTTT. Translating it yields CAWSVRGPNTEAFF. The chain carries TRBV30 and TRBJ1-1; D gene unclear. Germline loops: CDR1 GTSNPN, CDR2 SVGIG (reference sequence). Trimming stripped 0 bases from V and 1 base from J, with 9 bases between. This CDR3 has 14 amino acids.

This clonotype was seen many times. V gene TRBV10-3 combines with J gene TRBJ1-2, with D hard to call. The CDR3 has 12 residues. The V gene's germline CDR1 is ENHRY and CDR2 SYGVKD. Trimming removed 2 bases at V and 4 bases at J, with 5 bases between. In DNA, the CDR3 is TGTGCCATCAGTGAGACGGGCTATGGCTACACCTTC. This codes for CAISETGYGYTF.

This clonotype has only a few counts. The chain couples TRBV19 to TRBJ2-7; D ambiguous. Trimming removed 1 base at V and 0 bases at J, with 7 bases between. The length of the CDR3 is 14 residues. Germline V gene data show CDR1 as LNHDA and CDR2 as SQIVND (reference sequence). The CDR3 nucleotides are TGTGCCAGTAGTATAGGGCGCAGCTCCTACGAGCAGTACTTC. It encodes CASSIGRSSYEQYF.

The table lists this clonotype with a few counts. The chain uses TRBV9 and TRBJ2-1; 8 bases match TRBD2. The V and J ends lost 6 bases and 4 bases, in that order; junction bases with no gene match: 9. Germline-derived CDR1 and CDR2 are SGDLS and YYNGEE. CDR3 length: 15 residues. DNA for the CDR3: TGTGCCAGCACCGGGAGGGCGGACCCTTACAATGAGCAGTTCTTC. Protein: CASTGRADPYNEQFF.